This is a list of T cell receptor beta chains from one sample in a study of Ad26.COV2.S vaccination and SARS-CoV-2 variants. Generated by immunoSEQ multiplex PCR, the TCRdb table keeps only in-frame clones and is missing some. The sample contains about 250,000 clones, around 85% of which appear only once. The input for sequencing was peripheral blood, taken in a trial of Ad26.COV2.S vaccine versus placebo. The receptor set was obtained from a person between 18 and 65 years old who received the Ad26.COV2.S COVID-19 vaccine or a placebo. Both conserved end residues are part of each CDR3. A D gene is named only where the DNA matches it firmly. Clone size appears in some rows only: once, few, many, or a class for an expanded clone.

CDR3 DNA: TGCGCCAGCAGCCCCCAAGGGGGCTATGAAGCTTTCTTT
CDR3 protein: CASSPQGGYEAFF
CDR3 length: 13
D gene: TRBD1
V gene: TRBV5-1
J gene: TRBJ1-1
clone size: NA

CDR3 DNA: TGTGCCTGGAGCGACGGGCGGGTAGAAGAGTTCTTC
CDR3 protein: CAWSDGRVEEFF
CDR3 length: 12
D gene: NA
V gene: TRBV30
J gene: TRBJ2-1
clone size: once

CDR3 DNA: TGCGCCAGCAGCTTGGATGGGGTCACTAGCACAGATACGCAGTATTTT
CDR3 protein: CASSLDGVTSTDTQYF
CDR3 length: 16
D gene: NA
V gene: TRBV5-1
J gene: TRBJ2-3
clone size: NA

CDR3 DNA: TGTGCCAGCAGCTTATGGGGACAGGGCCGGGGAAACACCATATATTTT
CDR3 protein: CASSLWGQGRGNTIYF
CDR3 length: 16
D gene: TRBD1
V gene: TRBV11-2
J gene: TRBJ1-3
clone size: NA

CDR3 DNA: TGTGCCAGCAGTAGCCCGGGACAGGGTCTCTACGAGCAGTACTTC
CDR3 protein: CASSSPGQGLYEQYF
CDR3 length: 15
D gene: TRBD1
V gene: TRBV25-1
J gene: TRBJ2-7
clone size: once

CDR3 DNA: TGTGCCACCAGCAGTGGTAGCGGGGGGCCAGGAGAGACCCAGTACTTC
CDR3 protein: CATSSGSGGPGETQYF
CDR3 length: 16
D gene: TRBD2
V gene: TRBV15
J gene: TRBJ2-5
clone size: NA

CDR3 DNA: TGTGCCAGTACTGCGGACAGGGGTTTCCCCTCAAAAGTACGCAATGAGCAGTTCTTC
CDR3 protein: CASTADRGFPSKVRNEQFF
CDR3 length: 19
D gene: TRBD1
V gene: TRBV19
J gene: TRBJ2-1
clone size: NA

CDR3 DNA: TGTGCCAGCAGCCCCGGGACAGGGGTTTACTATGGCTACACCTTC
CDR3 protein: CASSPGTGVYYGYTF
CDR3 length: 15
D gene: TRBD1
V gene: TRBV4-2
J gene: TRBJ1-2
clone size: NA

CDR3 DNA: TGTGCCAGCAGCCAGTCCCGGGGGGGGAGATGGCGCCAAGAGACCCAGTACTTC
CDR3 protein: CASSQSRGGRWRQETQYF
CDR3 length: 18
D gene: TRBD2
V gene: TRBV3-1/TRBV3-2
J gene: TRBJ2-5
clone size: NA

CDR3 DNA: TGTGCCGGGGAGGGGGTGGAGGACACACGGCGGGGGTATACTGAAGCTTTCTTT
CDR3 protein: CAGEGVEDTRRGYTEAFF
CDR3 length: 18
D gene: NA
V gene: TRBV30
J gene: TRBJ1-1
clone size: NA

CDR3 DNA: TGTGCCAGCAGCTTACTAGTCTTCCTGGGGGTCTCCTACAATGAGCAGTTCTTC
CDR3 protein: CASSLLVFLGVSYNEQFF
CDR3 length: 18
D gene: NA
V gene: TRBV7-8
J gene: TRBJ2-1
clone size: NA

CDR3 DNA: TGTGCCTGGAGGCTCAGGGGGCAGACTGAAGCTTTCTTT
CDR3 protein: CAWRLRGQTEAFF
CDR3 length: 13
D gene: TRBD1
V gene: TRBV30
J gene: TRBJ1-1
clone size: NA

CDR3 DNA: TGTGCCAGTAGTATAGCTAGCAATCAGCCCCAGCATTTT
CDR3 protein: CASSIASNQPQHF
CDR3 length: 13
D gene: NA
V gene: TRBV19
J gene: TRBJ1-5
clone size: NA

CDR3 DNA: TGTGCCAGCAGGGACAGGTATCAGCCCCAGCATTTT
CDR3 protein: CASRDRYQPQHF
CDR3 length: 12
D gene: TRBD1
V gene: TRBV6-5
J gene: TRBJ1-5
clone size: NA

CDR3 DNA: TGTGCCAGCAGCCTGACCTATGAGCAGTTCTTC
CDR3 protein: CASSLTYEQFF
CDR3 length: 11
D gene: NA
V gene: TRBV3-1/TRBV3-2
J gene: TRBJ2-1
clone size: NA

CDR3 DNA: TGTGCCAGCAGTCGGACAAACAATGAGCAGTTCTTC
CDR3 protein: CASSRTNNEQFF
CDR3 length: 12
D gene: NA
V gene: TRBV6-5
J gene: TRBJ2-1
clone size: NA

CDR3 DNA: TGTGCCAGCAAGAAGAGCAGCCTCTATGGCTACACCTTC
CDR3 protein: CASKKSSLYGYTF
CDR3 length: 13
D gene: NA
V gene: TRBV2
J gene: TRBJ1-2
clone size: few

CDR3 DNA: TGTGCCAGTAGTGGTCCCCCGGGCGTCGCGAACACCGGGGAGCTGTTTTTT
CDR3 protein: CASSGPPGVANTGELFF
CDR3 length: 17
D gene: NA
V gene: TRBV19
J gene: TRBJ2-2
clone size: NA

CDR3 DNA: TGTGCCAGCAGCTTAATCGGCGGTCTAGCGGGGGGATACAATGAGCAGTTCTTC
CDR3 protein: CASSLIGGLAGGYNEQFF
CDR3 length: 18
D gene: TRBD2
V gene: TRBV7-3
J gene: TRBJ2-1
clone size: once

CDR3 DNA: TGTGCCATCAGTGAGTCTTACTCCTACTATGGCTACACCTTC
CDR3 protein: CAISESYSYYGYTF
CDR3 length: 14
D gene: NA
V gene: TRBV10-3
J gene: TRBJ1-2
clone size: NA

CDR3 DNA: TGTGCCAGCAGCTTCAGACAGGGTGGCACCGGGGAGCTGTTTTTT
CDR3 protein: CASSFRQGGTGELFF
CDR3 length: 15
D gene: TRBD1
V gene: TRBV7-2
J gene: TRBJ2-2
clone size: NA

CDR3 DNA: TGTGCCAGCAGCTTAGTGACTAGCGGGGCCGAGACCCAGTACTTC
CDR3 protein: CASSLVTSGAETQYF
CDR3 length: 15
D gene: TRBD2
V gene: TRBV7-9
J gene: TRBJ2-5
clone size: NA

CDR3 DNA: TGTGCCAGCAGCTTAGTCGTTAGGAAGGGCCCCTTGGGGGCCAACGTCCTGACTTTC
CDR3 protein: CASSLVVRKGPLGANVLTF
CDR3 length: 19
D gene: NA
V gene: TRBV11-2
J gene: TRBJ2-6
clone size: NA

CDR3 DNA: TGTGCCAGCAGTACCCTAGGACTCCCCTACGAGCAGTACTTC
CDR3 protein: CASSTLGLPYEQYF
CDR3 length: 14
D gene: NA
V gene: TRBV27
J gene: TRBJ2-7
clone size: few

CDR3 DNA: TGCGCCAGCAGCCCAGCTGGTCACAGGAGCTATGGCTACACCTTC
CDR3 protein: CASSPAGHRSYGYTF
CDR3 length: 15
D gene: NA
V gene: TRBV4-3
J gene: TRBJ1-2
clone size: NA

CDR3 DNA: TGTGCCAGCAGCCCCATCAGGCCTGAAGCTTTCTTT
CDR3 protein: CASSPIRPEAFF
CDR3 length: 12
D gene: NA
V gene: TRBV7-2
J gene: TRBJ1-1
clone size: NA

CDR3 DNA: TGTGCCAGCAGCTTCCCTAGCGGGAGCACAGATACGCAGTATTTT
CDR3 protein: CASSFPSGSTDTQYF
CDR3 length: 15
D gene: TRBD2
V gene: TRBV7-2
J gene: TRBJ2-3
clone size: NA

CDR3 DNA: TGTGCCAGCAGCTTGCCCGGCTCTGGCGGCTACACCTTC
CDR3 protein: CASSLPGSGGYTF
CDR3 length: 13
D gene: NA
V gene: TRBV5-6
J gene: TRBJ1-2
clone size: NA

CDR3 DNA: TGTGCCAGCAGTACAGGGAAGGGCACTTTTACTGAAGCTTTCTTT
CDR3 protein: CASSTGKGTFTEAFF
CDR3 length: 15
D gene: NA
V gene: TRBV6-2/TRBV6-3
J gene: TRBJ1-1
clone size: NA

CDR3 DNA: TGTGCCAGCAGTCTCTGGTTGGACACTGAAGCTTTCTTT
CDR3 protein: CASSLWLDTEAFF
CDR3 length: 13
D gene: NA
V gene: TRBV7-2
J gene: TRBJ1-1
clone size: few

CDR3 DNA: TGTGCCAGCAGTTCTCAGCAGGGCTACGAGCAGTACTTC
CDR3 protein: CASSSQQGYEQYF
CDR3 length: 13
D gene: NA
V gene: TRBV6-5
J gene: TRBJ2-7
clone size: NA

CDR3 DNA: TGTGCCAGCAGCCTCGGGACTAGTAACACCGGGGAGCTGTTTTTT
CDR3 protein: CASSLGTSNTGELFF
CDR3 length: 15
D gene: TRBD2
V gene: TRBV4-2
J gene: TRBJ2-2
clone size: NA

CDR3 DNA: TGTGCCAGCAGCCAAGAGAGGAGACTAGCCTCCTACAATGAGCAGTTCTTC
CDR3 protein: CASSQERRLASYNEQFF
CDR3 length: 17
D gene: TRBD2
V gene: TRBV3-1/TRBV3-2
J gene: TRBJ2-1
clone size: NA

CDR3 DNA: TGCGCCAGCAGCCAAGATAGGGGCGAGCCCACCGGGGAGCTGTTTTTT
CDR3 protein: CASSQDRGEPTGELFF
CDR3 length: 16
D gene: NA
V gene: TRBV4-3
J gene: TRBJ2-2
clone size: NA

CDR3 DNA: TGTGCCAGCAGCCAGGACATTGACTATGGCTACACCTTC
CDR3 protein: CASSQDIDYGYTF
CDR3 length: 13
D gene: NA
V gene: TRBV5-6
J gene: TRBJ1-2
clone size: NA

CDR3 DNA: TGTGCCAGCAGTTACGGATCACTCGGGGCTTTCTTT
CDR3 protein: CASSYGSLGAFF
CDR3 length: 12
D gene: NA
V gene: TRBV12-3/TRBV12-4
J gene: TRBJ1-1
clone size: NA

CDR3 DNA: TGTGCCGTTCGGGTAGCGGGTAGTTACAATGAGCAGTTCTTC
CDR3 protein: CAVRVAGSYNEQFF
CDR3 length: 14
D gene: TRBD2
V gene: TRBV19
J gene: TRBJ2-1
clone size: NA

CDR3 DNA: TGTGCCAGCTCACCACTCAGAACTAGCGGGAGGTCTGACAATGAGCAGTTCTTC
CDR3 protein: CASSPLRTSGRSDNEQFF
CDR3 length: 18
D gene: TRBD2
V gene: TRBV18
J gene: TRBJ2-1
clone size: NA